Sequencing of this T cell receptor beta chain was carried out in a study of cytomegalovirus exposure and HLA in healthy donors. Findings and caveats of the study: It was likely that a cluster of highly shared sequence variants was a sequencing artifact.

About this clone itself: Its cognate antigen is unknown.

It was with 60 Vbeta and 13 Jbeta primers that the PCR ran. Produced via immunoSEQ multiplex PCR; TCRdb's table is partial and in-frame only. The data hold around 150,000 clones, with less than 90% observed a single time. This TCR came from a man aged 45-65 years in good health and CMV-seropositive. The source material was PBMCs.

CDR3 sequence (DNA): TGTGCCAGCAGCTTAGTGTTAGAGGGACGCGGACAGCCCCCAAACACTGAAGCTTTCTTT. Encoded protein: CASSLVLEGRGQPPNTEAFF. This rearrangement joins TRBV11-3 to TRBJ1-1; weak D call: TRBD1 (6 bases). The CDR3 runs to 20 residues. The V end was cut by 1 base, the J end by 2 bases, with 26 bases between. Per the germline V gene, CDR1 is SGHNT and CDR2 is YENEEA.